A selection of T cell receptor beta chains follows, all from one sample in a study of cytomegalovirus exposure and HLA in healthy donors. Sequencing was performed with immunoSEQ multiplex PCR; in TCRdb, only in-frame clones are kept and a portion is missing. The sample carries roughly 100,000 clones, around three quarters recorded once. The sequencing input was PBMCs. These receptors were taken from a man aged 40-55 years in good health and CMV-seronegative. The CDR3 runs from the conserved cysteine through the conserved F or W. D genes are given only for firm matches. Clone size, where shown, is once, few, many, or a class for clones that have expanded.

DNA	CDR3	size	V	J	D
TGTGCCAGCAGCTTAGGACCAGGGGGCTACACCGGGGAGCTGTTTTTT	CASSLGPGGYTGELFF	.	TRBV11-2	TRBJ2-2	TRBD1
TGTGCCAGTAGTACCTGGCTTGGTGAGACCCAGTACTTC	CASSTWLGETQYF	.	TRBV19	TRBJ2-5	.
TGCGCCAGCAGTGGTGCGGGGTTAGGGGCCAACGTCCTGACTTTC	CASSGAGLGANVLTF	.	TRBV10-1	TRBJ2-6	.
TGTGCCTGGAGGACAGGGGGCCGATACGAGCAGTACTTC	CAWRTGGRYEQYF	once	TRBV30	TRBJ2-7	TRBD1
TGTGCCAGCAGTTACTCGGGACAGGGACAAGAGACCCAGTACTTC	CASSYSGQGQETQYF	.	TRBV6-5	TRBJ2-5	TRBD1
TGTGCCAGTAACACGGGACTAGCGGGGCAAGAGACCCAGTACTTC	CASNTGLAGQETQYF	.	TRBV19	TRBJ2-5	TRBD2
TGTGCCAGCCGCCCCGGACTAGCGATGACAGATACGCAGTATTTT	CASRPGLAMTDTQYF	once	TRBV5-4	TRBJ2-3	TRBD2
TGTGCCAGCAGCCGGACATTCAGCTCCTACGAGCAGTACTTC	CASSRTFSSYEQYF	.	TRBV5-6	TRBJ2-7	.
TGTGCCAGCAGCGTAGGAGGAGCGGGAAAACAGAACACTGAAGCTTTCTTT	CASSVGGAGKQNTEAFF	.	TRBV9	TRBJ1-1	.
TGTGCCAGCACCCAATTCCCTGGACTACCGAGGGAGACCCAGTACTTC	CASTQFPGLPRETQYF	.	TRBV27	TRBJ2-5	.
TGCGCCAGCAAACTTCGGACAGGGGCTGAGGGCTACACCTTC	CASKLRTGAEGYTF	.	TRBV5-1	TRBJ1-2	TRBD1
TGCAGCGTTGAAACAGCAGGAAACACCATATATTTT	CSVETAGNTIYF	few	TRBV29-1	TRBJ1-3	.
TGTGCCATCAGGACAAGACAGGGACAAGAGACCCAGTACTTC	CAIRTRQGQETQYF	.	TRBV10-3	TRBJ2-5	TRBD1
TGTGCCAGCAGCTTATATAGCAGGGCCGGCGGGAACACCGGGGAGCTGTTTTTT	CASSLYSRAGGNTGELFF	once	TRBV5-4	TRBJ2-2	.